This T cell receptor (beta chain) was documented in a study of blood T cell repertoires in COVID-19 (dated by TCRdb to about 2020). Background on the whole study: Samples from collaborators originated in the United States, Italy and Spain and spanned both the acute and convalescent phases of COVID-19. The samples were drawn from two sources: the first 160 participants of the ongoing ImmuneRACE study, and 1,200 or so subjects contributed by 6 global collaborators. Deeply sampled blood TCRbeta repertoires from subjects exposed to, actively infected with, or recovered from COVID-19 were included in the dataset. The material from the prospective study consisted of cDNA or gDNA derived from T cells, B-cell-depleted T cells, or PBMCs. The repertoires were released in a freely available public database intended as a resource for research on the immune response to SARS-CoV-2. Nearly every sample came with metadata listing a de-identified subject ID, COVID-19 status, age in years and sex. Where available, HLA class I and class II types were taken from metadata supplied by the sample provider and were not determined by assay-based typing.

TCRbeta CDR3 regions were amplified from genomic DNA using the immunoSEQ Assay, a bias-controlled multiplex PCR. The source study handled its data this way. Nucleated cell counts per sample were estimated from amplification of reference gene primers within the assay. To quantify the absolute abundance of each unique TCRbeta CDR3 rearrangement, sequence reads were collapsed and filtered. For each sample, productive Simpson clonality was calculated by taking the square root of Simpson's diversity index across productive rearrangements. TCRdb provides this immuneACCESS table in a form limited to in-frame rearrangements. Some clones are lacking; in checked studies, under half of them reflect an unresolved V gene, and why the rest are absent is not known. V and J calls and clone size are as listed in that table; D and trimming were resolved from the DNA. Within this sample are around 58,000 clones, with 70% to 90% of them counted one time only. The top ten constitute around 20% of the sample.

What the research found in general, with its limitations: How much clinical and demographic metadata was included differed by source and by participant, and the metadata was provided uncurated.

The germline V end is reduced by 7 bases and the J end by 7 bases; junction bases left unmatched: 10. The CDR3 contains 15 residues, cysteine and phenylalanine counted. The sequence is cut down to CDR3 DNA, 45 bases in frame from base 1. The germline V gene (reference sequence) supplies CDR1 LNHDA and CDR2 SQIVND. The collaborating institutions used their own protocols to collect whole blood in K2EDTA tubes. For TCRbeta analysis, collaborators shipped samples in one of three forms: frozen whole blood, isolated PBMCs, or DNA extracted from either of those sample types. In the case of this clone: It has no known antigen specificity. No quality values exist for individual bases; no much larger clone is one base distant.

The source material was peripheral blood. This receptor was obtained from a human donor in a cohort sampled during active COVID-19. The chain joins TRBV19 to TRBJ1-2, and TRBD1 aligns with 12 junction nucleotides. The nucleotide sequence reads as follows: TGTGCCAGTATTACCTCGGGACAGGGGGCCGGTGGCTACACCTTC. Protein translation: CASITSGQGAGGYTF.